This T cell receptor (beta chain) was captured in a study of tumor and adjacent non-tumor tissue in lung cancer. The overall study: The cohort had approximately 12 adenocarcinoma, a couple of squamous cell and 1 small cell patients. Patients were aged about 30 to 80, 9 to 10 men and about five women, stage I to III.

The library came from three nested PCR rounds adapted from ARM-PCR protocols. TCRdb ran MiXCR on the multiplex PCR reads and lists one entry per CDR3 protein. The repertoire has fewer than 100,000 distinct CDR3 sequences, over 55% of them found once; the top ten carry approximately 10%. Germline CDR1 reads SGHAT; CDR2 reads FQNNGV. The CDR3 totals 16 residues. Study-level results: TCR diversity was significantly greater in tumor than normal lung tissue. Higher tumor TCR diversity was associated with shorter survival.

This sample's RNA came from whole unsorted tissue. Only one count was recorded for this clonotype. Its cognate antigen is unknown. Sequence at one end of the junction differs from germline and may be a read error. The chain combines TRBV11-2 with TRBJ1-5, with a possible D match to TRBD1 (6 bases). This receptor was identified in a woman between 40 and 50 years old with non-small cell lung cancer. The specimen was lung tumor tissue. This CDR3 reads CASSYGGQYSNQPQHF. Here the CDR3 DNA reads TGTGCCAGCAGCTATGGTGGACAGTATAGCAATCAGCCACAGCATTTT.